The T cell receptor beta chain described here comes from a study of OX40 agonist ivuxolimab in advanced cancers. Study-level background: Three partial responders included one hepatocellular carcinoma patient and two cutaneous melanoma patients. The study's findings and limits: Expanded clones were, on average, more numerous in CD8+ T cells than in CD4+.

To note about this clone: As yet, its antigen is unknown.

Germline lookup yields CDR1 SNHLY and CDR2 FYNNEI. Between the trimmed V and J ends, which lost 8 bases and 1 base, there was a span of 8 bases. There are 12 residues in the CDR3. Libraries were prepared by immunoSEQ multiplex PCR; TCRdb keeps only in-frame clonotypes and omits some of them. The sample has tens of thousands of clones, roughly nine tenths seen once. Sequenced material: CD4+ or CD8+ T cells sorted from blood, taken in a trial of the OX40 agonist ivuxolimab. This receptor was obtained from an adult with an advanced solid tumor such as melanoma, head and neck, liver or kidney cancer. V and J are TRBV2 and TRBJ1-2, with D hard to call. CDR3: CASETDNYGYTF. The CDR3 DNA follows: TGTGCCAGCGAGACCGATAACTATGGCTACACCTTC.